This TCR beta chain comes out of a study of PD-1 blockade in classical Hodgkin lymphoma. Notes on the study in general: Before treatment, complete responders showed about the same diversity as newly diagnosed patients. CD4+ TCR diversity, unlike CD8+, climbed significantly by C4D1. Healthy donors reportedly exceeded newly diagnosed patients in baseline TCR diversity.

Time point noted: cycle 4 day 1 (C4D1), after 6 weeks of nivolumab. There was relapse after autologous stem cell transplantation in every patient, and there was variation in brentuximab vedotin exposure. The CDR3 loop spans 12 amino acids. Germline V gene data show CDR1 as SQVTM and CDR2 as ANQGSEA. Sequencing used immunoSEQ multiplex PCR; TCRdb keeps in-frame clones, though not all of them. Of 50,000 or so clones in the sample, nearly 90% were seen once. Regarding this clone: Its cognate antigen is unknown. The junction shows a germline mismatch at one end, possibly a read error.

V and J are TRBV29-1 and TRBJ2-7; maybe TRBD2 (6 bases). This TCR was recovered from a human donor with classical Hodgkin lymphoma. The source material was peripheral blood mononuclear cells (PBMCs), sampled before the fourth cycle of nivolumab. The chain's CDR3 is CSVSGVSYGQYF. The CDR3 DNA reads as TGCAGCGTTTCGGGAGTTTCTTACGGGCAGTACTTC.